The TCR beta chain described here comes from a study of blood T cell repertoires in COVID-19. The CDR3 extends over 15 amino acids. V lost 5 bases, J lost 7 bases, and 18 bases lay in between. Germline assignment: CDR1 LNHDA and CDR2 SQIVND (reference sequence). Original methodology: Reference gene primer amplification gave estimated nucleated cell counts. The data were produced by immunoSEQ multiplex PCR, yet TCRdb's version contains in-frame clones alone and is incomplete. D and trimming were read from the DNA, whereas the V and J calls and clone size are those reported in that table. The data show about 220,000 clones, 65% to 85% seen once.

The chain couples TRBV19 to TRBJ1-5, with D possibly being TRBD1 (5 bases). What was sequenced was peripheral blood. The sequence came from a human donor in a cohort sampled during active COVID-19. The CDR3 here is CASSSPGTVDQPQHF. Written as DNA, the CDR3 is TGTGCCAGTAGTTCTCCCGGGACTGTGGACCAGCCCCAGCATTTT.